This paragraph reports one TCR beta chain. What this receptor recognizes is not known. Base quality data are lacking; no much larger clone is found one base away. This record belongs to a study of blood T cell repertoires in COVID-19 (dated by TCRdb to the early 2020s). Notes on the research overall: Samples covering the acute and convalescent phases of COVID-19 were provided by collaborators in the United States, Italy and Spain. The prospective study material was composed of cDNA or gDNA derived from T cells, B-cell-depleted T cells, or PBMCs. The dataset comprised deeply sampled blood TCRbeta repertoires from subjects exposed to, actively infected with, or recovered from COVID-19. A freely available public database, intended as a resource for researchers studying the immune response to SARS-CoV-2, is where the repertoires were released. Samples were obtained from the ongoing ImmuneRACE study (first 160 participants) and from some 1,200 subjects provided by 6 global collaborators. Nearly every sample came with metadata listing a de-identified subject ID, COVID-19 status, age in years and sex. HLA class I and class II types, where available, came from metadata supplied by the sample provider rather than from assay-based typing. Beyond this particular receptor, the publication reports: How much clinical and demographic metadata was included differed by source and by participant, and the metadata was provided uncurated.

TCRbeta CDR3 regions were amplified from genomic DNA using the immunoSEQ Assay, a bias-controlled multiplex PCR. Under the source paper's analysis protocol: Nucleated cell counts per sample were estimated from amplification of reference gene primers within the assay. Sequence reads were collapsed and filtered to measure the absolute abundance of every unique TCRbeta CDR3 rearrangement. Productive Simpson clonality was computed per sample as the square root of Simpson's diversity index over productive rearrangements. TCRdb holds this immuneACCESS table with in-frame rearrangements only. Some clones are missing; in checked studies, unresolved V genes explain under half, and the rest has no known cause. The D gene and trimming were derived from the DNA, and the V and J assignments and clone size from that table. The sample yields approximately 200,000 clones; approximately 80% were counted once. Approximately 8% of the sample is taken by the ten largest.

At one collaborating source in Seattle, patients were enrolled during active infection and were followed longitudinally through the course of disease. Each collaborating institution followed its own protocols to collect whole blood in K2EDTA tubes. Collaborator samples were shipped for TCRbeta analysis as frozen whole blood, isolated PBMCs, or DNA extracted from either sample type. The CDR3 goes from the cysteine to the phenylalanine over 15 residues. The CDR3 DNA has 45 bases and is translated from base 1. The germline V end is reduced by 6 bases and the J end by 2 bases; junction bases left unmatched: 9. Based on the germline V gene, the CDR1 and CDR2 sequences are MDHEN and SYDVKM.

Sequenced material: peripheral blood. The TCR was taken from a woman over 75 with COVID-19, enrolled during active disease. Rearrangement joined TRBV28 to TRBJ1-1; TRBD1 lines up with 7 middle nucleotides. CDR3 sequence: CASRYTGTVNTEAFF. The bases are TGTGCCAGCAGATACACCGGGACAGTCAACACTGAAGCTTTCTTT.